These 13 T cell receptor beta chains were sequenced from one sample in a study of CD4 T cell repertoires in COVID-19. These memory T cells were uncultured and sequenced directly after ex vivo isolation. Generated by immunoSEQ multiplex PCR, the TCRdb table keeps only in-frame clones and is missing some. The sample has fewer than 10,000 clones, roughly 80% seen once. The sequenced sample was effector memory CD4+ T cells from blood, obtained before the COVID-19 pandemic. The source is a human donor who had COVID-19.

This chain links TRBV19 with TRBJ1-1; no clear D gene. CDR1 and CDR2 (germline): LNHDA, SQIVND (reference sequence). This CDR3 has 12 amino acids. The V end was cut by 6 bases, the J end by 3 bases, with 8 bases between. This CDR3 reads CASRLGHTEAFF. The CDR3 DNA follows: TGTGCCAGTAGACTTGGGCACACTGAAGCTTTCTTT. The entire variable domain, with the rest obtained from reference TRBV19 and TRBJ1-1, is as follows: DGGITQSPKYLFRKEGQNVTLSCEQNLNHDAMYWYRQDPGQGLRLIYYSQIVNDFQKGDIAEGYSVSREKKESFPLTVTSAQKNPTAFYLCASRLGHTEAFFGQGTRLTVV.

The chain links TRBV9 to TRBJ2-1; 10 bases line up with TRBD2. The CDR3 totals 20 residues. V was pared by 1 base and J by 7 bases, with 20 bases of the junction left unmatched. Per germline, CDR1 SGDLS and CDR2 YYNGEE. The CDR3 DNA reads TGTGCCAGCAGCGTACCCGCAAGCGGGGGGGACCCGAGTTTCAAAAATGAGCAGTTCTTC. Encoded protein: CASSVPASGGDPSFKNEQFF.

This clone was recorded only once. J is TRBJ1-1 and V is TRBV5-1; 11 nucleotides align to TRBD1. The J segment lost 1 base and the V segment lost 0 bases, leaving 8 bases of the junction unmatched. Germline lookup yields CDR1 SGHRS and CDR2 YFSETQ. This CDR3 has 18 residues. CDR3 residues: CASSLAPGQGGSNTEAFF. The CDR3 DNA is TGCGCCAGCAGCTTGGCCCCGGGACAGGGGGGTTCGAACACTGAAGCTTTCTTT.

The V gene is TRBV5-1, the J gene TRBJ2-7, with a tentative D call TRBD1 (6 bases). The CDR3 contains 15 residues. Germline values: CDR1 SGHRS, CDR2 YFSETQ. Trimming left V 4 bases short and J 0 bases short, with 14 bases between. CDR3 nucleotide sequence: TGCGCCAGCAGCGCCGCCAGGGGTAGCTCCTACGAGCAGTACTTC. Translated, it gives CASSAARGSSYEQYF.

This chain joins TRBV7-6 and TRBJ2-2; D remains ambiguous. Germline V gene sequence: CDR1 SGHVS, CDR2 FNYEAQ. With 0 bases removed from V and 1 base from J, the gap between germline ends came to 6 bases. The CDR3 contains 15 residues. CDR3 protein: CASSLAERNTGELFF. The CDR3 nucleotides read TGTGCCAGCAGCTTAGCAGAGCGGAACACCGGGGAGCTGTTTTTT.

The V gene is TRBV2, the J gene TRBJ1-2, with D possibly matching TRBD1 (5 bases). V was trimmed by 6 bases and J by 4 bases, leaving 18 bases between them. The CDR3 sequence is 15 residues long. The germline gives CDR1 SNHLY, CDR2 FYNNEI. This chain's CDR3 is CASRATGNSPYGYTF. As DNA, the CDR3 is TGTGCCAGCAGGGCTACAGGCAATTCCCCCTATGGCTACACCTTC. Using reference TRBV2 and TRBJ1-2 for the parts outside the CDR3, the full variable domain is EPEVTQTPSHQVTQMGQEVILRCVPISNHLYFYWYRQILGQKVEFLVSFYNNEISEKSEIFDDQFSVERPDGSNFTLKIRSTKLEDSAMYFCASRATGNSPYGYTFGSGTRLTVV.

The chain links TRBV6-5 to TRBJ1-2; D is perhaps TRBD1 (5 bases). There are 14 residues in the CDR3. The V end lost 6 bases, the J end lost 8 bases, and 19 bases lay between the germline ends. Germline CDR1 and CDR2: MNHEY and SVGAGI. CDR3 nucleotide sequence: TGTGCCAGCAGCCGACAAGGGGCAGGGAAGGGCTACACCTTC. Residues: CASSRQGAGKGYTF.

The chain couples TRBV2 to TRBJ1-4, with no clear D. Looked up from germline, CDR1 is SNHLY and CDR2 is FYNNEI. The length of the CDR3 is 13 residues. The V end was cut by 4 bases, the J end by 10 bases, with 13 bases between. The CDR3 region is CASSVSGLGKLFF. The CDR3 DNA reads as TGTGCCAGCAGTGTTAGCGGCCTTGGAAAACTGTTTTTT. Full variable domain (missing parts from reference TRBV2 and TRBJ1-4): EPEVTQTPSHQVTQMGQEVILRCVPISNHLYFYWYRQILGQKVEFLVSFYNNEISEKSEIFDDQFSVERPDGSNFTLKIRSTKLEDSAMYFCASSVSGLGKLFFGSGTQLSVL.

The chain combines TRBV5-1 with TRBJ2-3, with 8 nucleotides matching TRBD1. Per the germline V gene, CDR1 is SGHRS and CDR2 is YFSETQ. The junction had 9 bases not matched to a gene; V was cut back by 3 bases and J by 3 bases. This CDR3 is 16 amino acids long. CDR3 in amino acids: CASSSSGQGGTDTQYF. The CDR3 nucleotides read TGCGCCAGCAGCTCAAGTGGACAGGGTGGGACAGATACGCAGTATTTT.

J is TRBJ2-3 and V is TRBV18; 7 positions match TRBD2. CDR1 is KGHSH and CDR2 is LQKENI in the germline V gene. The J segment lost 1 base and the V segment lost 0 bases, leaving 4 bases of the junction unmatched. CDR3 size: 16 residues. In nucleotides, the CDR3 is TGTGCCAGCTCACCACCGGACCGGGGGGGCACAGATACGCAGTATTTT. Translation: CASSPPDRGGTDTQYF.

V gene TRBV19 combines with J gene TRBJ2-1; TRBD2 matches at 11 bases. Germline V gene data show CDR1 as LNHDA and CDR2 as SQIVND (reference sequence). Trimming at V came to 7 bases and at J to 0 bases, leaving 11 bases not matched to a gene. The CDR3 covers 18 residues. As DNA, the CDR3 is TGTGCCAGTAAATCCCCTAGCGGGGGGCAGAGCTCCTACAATGAGCAGTTCTTC. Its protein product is CASKSPSGGQSSYNEQFF.

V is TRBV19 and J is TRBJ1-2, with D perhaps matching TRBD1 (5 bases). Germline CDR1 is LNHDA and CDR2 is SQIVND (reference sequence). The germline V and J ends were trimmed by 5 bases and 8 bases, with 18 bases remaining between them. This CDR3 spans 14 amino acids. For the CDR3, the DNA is TGTGCCAGTAGTGGCCTCGGTCAGGGTTCCGGCTACACCTTC. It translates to CASSGLGQGSGYTF.

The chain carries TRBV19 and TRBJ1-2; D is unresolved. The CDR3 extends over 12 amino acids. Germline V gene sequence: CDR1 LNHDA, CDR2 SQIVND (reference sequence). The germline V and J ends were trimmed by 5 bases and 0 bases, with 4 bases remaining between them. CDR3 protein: CASSPANYGYTF. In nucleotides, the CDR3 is TGTGCCAGTAGTCCAGCTAACTATGGCTACACCTTC. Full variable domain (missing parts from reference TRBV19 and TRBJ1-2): DGGITQSPKYLFRKEGQNVTLSCEQNLNHDAMYWYRQDPGQGLRLIYYSQIVNDFQKGDIAEGYSVSREKKESFPLTVTSAQKNPTAFYLCASSPANYGYTFGSGTRLTVV.